The T cell receptor (beta chain) described here comes from a study of T cell clones after liver transplantation. Libraries were prepared by immunoSEQ multiplex PCR; TCRdb keeps only in-frame clonotypes and omits some of them. The sample holds roughly 100,000 clones; 82% are singletons and the top ten take over 0.75%. V was clipped by 6 bases and J by 8 bases, with 16 bases between them. Germline V CDR1 and CDR2: SGHTA, FQGNSA. The CDR3 runs to 14 residues. The chain combines TRBV7-2 with TRBJ2-2; D possibly matches TRBD1 or TRBD2 (5 bases each). This clonotype was sampled from a human donor who received a liver transplant. Here the sequenced sample was CD4+ T cells from blood, taken before liver transplant. The CDR3 reads CASSSDSGPGELFF. The CDR3, as DNA: TGTGCCAGCAGTTCCGATTCGGGACCGGGGGAGCTGTTTTTT.